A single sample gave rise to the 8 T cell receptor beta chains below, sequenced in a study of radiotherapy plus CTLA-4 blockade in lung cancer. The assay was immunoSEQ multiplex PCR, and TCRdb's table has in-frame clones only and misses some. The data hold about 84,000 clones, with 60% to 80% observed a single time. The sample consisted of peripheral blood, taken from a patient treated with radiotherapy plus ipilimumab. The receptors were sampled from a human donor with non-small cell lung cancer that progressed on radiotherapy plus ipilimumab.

CDR3 coding DNA: TGTGCCTGGAGTGATATAGGAGGGTCCTACAATGAGCAGTTCTTC. Its translation is CAWSDIGGSYNEQFF. This chain links TRBV30 with TRBJ2-1; the D gene is possibly TRBD2 (6 bases). V lost 1 base, J lost 1 base, and 11 bases lay in between. This CDR3 region has 15 residues. The germline V gene encodes CDR1 GTSNPN and CDR2 SVGIG (reference sequence).

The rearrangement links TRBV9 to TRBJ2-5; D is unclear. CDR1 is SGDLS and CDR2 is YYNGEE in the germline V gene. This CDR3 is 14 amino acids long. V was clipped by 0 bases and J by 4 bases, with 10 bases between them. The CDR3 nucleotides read TGTGCCAGCAGCGTAGAAGATTGGGGAGAGACCCAGTACTTC. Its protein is CASSVEDWGETQYF.

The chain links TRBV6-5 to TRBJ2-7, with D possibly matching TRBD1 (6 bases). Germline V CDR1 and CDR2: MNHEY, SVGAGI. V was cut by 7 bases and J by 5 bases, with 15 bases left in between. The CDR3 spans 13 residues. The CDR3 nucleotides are TGTGCCAGCAAAAGGACAGTCCGGGACGAGCAGTACTTC. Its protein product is CASKRTVRDEQYF.

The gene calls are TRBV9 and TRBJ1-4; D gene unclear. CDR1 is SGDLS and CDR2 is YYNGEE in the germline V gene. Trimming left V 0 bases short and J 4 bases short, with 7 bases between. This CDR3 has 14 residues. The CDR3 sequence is CASSVGHINEKLFF. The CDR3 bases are TGTGCCAGCAGCGTAGGACACATTAATGAAAAACTGTTTTTT.

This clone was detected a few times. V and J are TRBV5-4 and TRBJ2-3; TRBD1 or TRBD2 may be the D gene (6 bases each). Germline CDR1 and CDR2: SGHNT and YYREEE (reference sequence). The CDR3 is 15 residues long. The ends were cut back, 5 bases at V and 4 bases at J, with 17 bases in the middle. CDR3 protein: CASRPRGGQADTQYF. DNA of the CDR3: TGTGCCAGCAGACCACGTGGGGGGCAAGCAGATACGCAGTATTTT.

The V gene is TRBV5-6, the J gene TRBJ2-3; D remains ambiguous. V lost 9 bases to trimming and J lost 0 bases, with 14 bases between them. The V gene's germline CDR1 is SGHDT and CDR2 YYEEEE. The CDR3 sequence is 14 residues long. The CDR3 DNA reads TGTGCCACCGCCCGGGCCACAAGCACAGATACGCAGTATTTT. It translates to CATARATSTDTQYF.

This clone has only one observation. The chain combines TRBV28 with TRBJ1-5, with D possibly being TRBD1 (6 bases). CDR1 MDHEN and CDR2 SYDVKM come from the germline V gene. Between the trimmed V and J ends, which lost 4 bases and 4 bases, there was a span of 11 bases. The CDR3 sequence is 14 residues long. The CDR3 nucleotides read TGTGCCAGCAGTTACTCAGGGGCTAATCAGCCCCAGCATTTT. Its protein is CASSYSGANQPQHF.

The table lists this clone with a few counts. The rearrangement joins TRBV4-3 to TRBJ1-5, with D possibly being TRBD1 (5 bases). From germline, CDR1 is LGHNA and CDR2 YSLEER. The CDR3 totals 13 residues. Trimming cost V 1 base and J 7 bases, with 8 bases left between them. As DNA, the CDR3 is TGCGCCAGCAGCCAAGGAACAGGACAGCCCCAGCATTTT. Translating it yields CASSQGTGQPQHF.